These T cell receptor beta chains were read from a single sample in a study of PD-1 blockade in classical Hodgkin lymphoma. Repertoires were generated with immunoSEQ multiplex PCR, while TCRdb's copy carries only in-frame clones and drops some. The data show 40,000 to 55,000 clones, with 78% seen just once and around a third held by the top ten. Sample: peripheral blood mononuclear cells (PBMCs), taken before the fourth cycle of nivolumab. Source of these receptors: a human donor with classical Hodgkin lymphoma. The CDR3 runs from the conserved cysteine through the conserved F or W. D genes are given only for firm matches. Rows give clone size only sometimes, using once, few, many, or a class for an expanded clone.

TRBV27	NA	TRBJ1-1	NA	TGTGCCAGCAGTTTTTATGCGAACACTGAAGCTTTCTTT	CASSFYANTEAFF
TRBV10-3	NA	TRBJ1-5	NA	TGTGCCATCAGTCCGGGGCAGGGGCTACATCAGCCCCAGCATTTT	CAISPGQGLHQPQHF
TRBV29-1	NA	TRBJ1-2	NA	TGCAGCGTCAACAGGGACTTGAACTATGGCTACACCTTC	CSVNRDLNYGYTF
TRBV7-9	NA	TRBJ1-2	NA	TGTGCCAGCAGCTTAGGGGACGCTAACTATGGCTACACCTTC	CASSLGDANYGYTF
TRBV7-6	NA	TRBJ1-3	NA	TGTGCCAGCAGCTTAGCTTTGGGCCCTCGCTCTGGAAACACCATATATTTT	CASSLALGPRSGNTIYF
TRBV28	NA	TRBJ1-3	NA	TGTGCCAGCAGGAGGGTGGCTGGAAACACCATATATTTT	CASRRVAGNTIYF
TRBV6-5	NA	TRBJ1-6	NA	TGTGCCAGCGCTGCAGGGGCGGGACCCCTCCACTTT	CASAAGAGPLHF
TRBV29-1	TRBD1	TRBJ2-5	once	TGCAGCGTCGTCAGACAGGGACAAGAGACCCAGTACTTC	CSVVRQGQETQYF
TRBV5-8	NA	TRBJ2-1	NA	TGTGCCAGCACTAGAGGGGCGGTCTACAATGAGCAGTTCTTC	CASTRGAVYNEQFF
TRBV29-1	TRBD1	TRBJ2-5	NA	TGCAGCGTGGCCGGGACAGACCAAGAGACCCAGTACTTC	CSVAGTDQETQYF
TRBV6-6	NA	TRBJ1-1	NA	TGTGCCAGCAGTTCCCAATCCGACACTGAAGCTTTCTTT	CASSSQSDTEAFF
TRBV25-1	NA	TRBJ1-5	NA	TGTGCCAGCAGTGAATATTTACAGGGAGGGAGTCAGCCCCAGCATTTT	CASSEYLQGGSQPQHF
TRBV27	NA	TRBJ2-1	NA	TGTGCCAGCAGGGTGCCGGGTTACCCTAATGAGCAGTTCTTC	CASRVPGYPNEQFF
TRBV19	TRBD1	TRBJ1-5	once	TGTGCCAGTAGTATAACCGGGACAGGGACTTTGGGTCAGCCCCAGCATTTT	CASSITGTGTLGQPQHF
TRBV6-1	NA	TRBJ1-3	few	TGTGCCAGCAGCGAGAATGCGGGAGGAAACACCATATATTTT	CASSENAGGNTIYF
TRBV5-1	TRBD1	TRBJ1-6	NA	TGCGCCAGCAGCCGAGACAGGGAGGGGTCACCCCTCCACTTT	CASSRDREGSPLHF
TRBV9	TRBD1	TRBJ1-2	NA	TGTGCCAGCAGCTCAATACCCCCCACAGGGGGCGAGCGGGGCTACACCTTC	CASSSIPPTGGERGYTF